Below are 26 T cell receptor beta chains sequenced from a single sample in a study of T cell responses to AZD1222 COVID-19 vaccine. The table came from immunoSEQ multiplex PCR; TCRdb's copy has only in-frame clones and leaves some out. This repertoire shows 130,000 to 150,000 clones, roughly nine tenths found once; its top ten account for 4.5% to 6%. The input for sequencing was peripheral blood, taken on day 0 of AZD1222 vaccination. The receptors here all came from an adult in good health.

The chain has TRBV27 and TRBJ1-4, with D perhaps TRBD1 (6 bases). This CDR3 contains 15 residues. Germline V gene lookup returns CDR1 MNHEY and CDR2 SMNVEV (reference sequence). Trimming stripped 6 bases from V and 3 bases from J, with 14 bases between. The CDR3 is CASSLRGFSNEKLFF. The CDR3 DNA is TGTGCCAGCAGCCTGAGGGGGTTTTCTAATGAAAAACTGTTTTTT.

The chain couples TRBV6-2 or TRBV6-3 to TRBJ2-1; a possible D gene is TRBD2 (5 bases). The germline V and J ends were trimmed by 6 bases and 8 bases, with 17 bases remaining between them. The CDR3 totals 14 residues. The germline CDR1 and CDR2 sequences are MNHEY and SVGEGT. The CDR3 reads CASSWLAGPYEQFF. Here the CDR3 DNA reads TGTGCCAGCAGCTGGCTGGCGGGTCCCTATGAGCAGTTCTTC.

This chain uses TRBV6-5 with TRBJ1-2; 9 bases fit TRBD1. The V segment lost 6 bases and the J segment 5 bases; nucleotides outside the gene matches: 10. Per the germline V gene, CDR1 is MNHEY and CDR2 is SVGAGI. This CDR3 spans 15 amino acids. As DNA, the CDR3 is TGTGCCAGCAGCAAATTACAGGGGGCGAATTATGGCTACACCTTC. Its translation: CASSKLQGANYGYTF.

The chain links TRBV6-5 to TRBJ1-6; D remains unclear. Trimming cost V 6 bases and J 7 bases, with 16 bases left between them. The CDR3 covers 15 residues. CDR1 and CDR2 (germline): MNHEY, SVGAGI. CDR3 nucleotide sequence: TGTGCCAGCAGGAACCCTTGGGGTGGGAATTCACCCCTCCACTTT. It translates to CASRNPWGGNSPLHF.

This chain links TRBV28 with TRBJ2-3; no clear D. Trimming took 6 bases from V and 10 from J, leaving 14 bases between them. This CDR3 has 12 amino acids. Germline V lookup: CDR1 MDHEN, CDR2 SYDVKM. The CDR3 here is CASSPYLLPQYF. In DNA form, the CDR3 reads TGTGCCAGCAGCCCATACCTCCTACCGCAGTATTTT.

This sequence joins TRBV5-4 and TRBJ1-1, with D possibly being TRBD1 (6 bases). The CDR3 totals 15 residues. Germline V gene sequence: CDR1 SGHNT, CDR2 YYREEE (reference sequence). V was pared by 4 bases and J by 3 bases, with 16 bases between. The CDR3 bases are TGTGCCAGCAGCGTAGCAGGGGCCAGGGACACTGAAGCTTTCTTT. This translates into CASSVAGARDTEAFF.

This clone was seen only once. The gene calls are TRBV6-2 or TRBV6-3 and TRBJ1-1; a weak D match, TRBD1 (6 bases). This CDR3 has 15 residues. CDR1 and CDR2 (germline): MNHEY, SVGEGT. Trimming took off 3 bases at V and 9 bases at J, with 20 bases between the two ends. The CDR3 is CASSYIPSEGGKAFF. Here the CDR3 DNA reads TGTGCCAGCAGTTATATACCATCGGAGGGGGGAAAAGCTTTCTTT.

CDR3 in amino acids: CASSFRDRAAEQYF. DNA of the CDR3: TGTGCCAGCAGCTTCCGGGACAGGGCGGCCGAGCAGTACTTC. The chain recombines TRBV7-9 with TRBJ2-7, with TRBD1 matching over 9 bases. The germline CDR1 and CDR2 sequences are SEHNR and FQNEAQ (reference sequence). The trim removed 3 bases at V and 6 bases at J, leaving 6 bases unmatched. The CDR3 has 14 residues.

This clone was found once. The DNA for the CDR3 is TGTGCCAGCAGCCAAGTTCTGGACTTTACCACAGATACGCAGTATTTT. It codes for CASSQVLDFTTDTQYF. The rearrangement uses TRBV3-1 (or the pseudogene TRBV3-2) and TRBJ2-3; TRBD2 might be the D (5 bases). The V end lost 1 base, the J end lost 2 bases, and 13 bases lay between the germline ends. CDR1 LGHDT and CDR2 YNNKEL come from the germline V gene (reference sequence). The CDR3 length is 16 residues.

This chain joins TRBV29-1 and TRBJ2-3; a possible D gene is TRBD2 (6 bases). The V end lost 0 bases, the J end lost 7 bases, and 11 bases lay between the germline ends. The CDR3 sequence is 13 residues long. Germline V CDR1 and CDR2: SQVTM, ANQGSEA. The CDR3 is CSVEDLGGNTQYF. Here the CDR3 DNA reads TGCAGCGTTGAAGATCTTGGAGGGAATACGCAGTATTTT.

This clone was seen a handful of times. The chain carries TRBV2 and TRBJ2-7; tentatively, D is TRBD2 (6 bases). This CDR3 region has 12 residues. V was shortened by 6 bases and J by 2 bases, with 8 bases between the two germline ends. The V gene's germline CDR1 is SNHLY and CDR2 FYNNEI. CDR3 DNA: TGTGCCAGCAGGTTAGCGGCCTACGAGCAGTACTTC. This sequence encodes CASRLAAYEQYF.

The rearrangement links TRBV11-3 to TRBJ2-3; D is undetermined. The CDR3 contains 17 residues. Germline CDR1 SGHNT, CDR2 YENEEA. Deletions cut 5 bases from V and 5 bases from J, with 23 bases between. The CDR3 is CASSQRQRGVFGDTQYF. CDR3 nucleotides: TGTGCCAGCAGCCAGAGGCAGCGAGGAGTATTCGGAGATACGCAGTATTTT.

The chain links TRBV28 to TRBJ1-3; D perhaps matches TRBD1 (6 bases). The CDR3 contains 14 residues. Germline V lookup: CDR1 MDHEN, CDR2 SYDVKM. The germline V and J ends were trimmed by 6 bases and 2 bases, with 11 bases remaining between them. CDR3 region: CASRLQGAGNTIYF. CDR3 sequence (DNA): TGTGCCAGCAGGCTACAGGGTGCTGGAAACACCATATATTTT.

The J gene is TRBJ1-1, the V gene TRBV19; 10 bases match TRBD1. The V gene end was trimmed by 9 bases and the J gene end by 3 bases; junction bases not matched to a gene: 7. Germline V gene lookup returns CDR1 LNHDA and CDR2 SQIVND (reference sequence). The CDR3 has 14 amino acids. The CDR3 DNA reads as TGTGCCAGCAGACGGGACAGGGGCGACACTGAAGCTTTCTTT. Protein: CASRRDRGDTEAFF.

The chain is built from TRBV29-1 and TRBJ2-5; unclear D gene. CDR3 length equals 13 residues. Trimming shortened V by 4 bases and J by 1 base, and 10 bases separated the two germline ends. CDR1 is SQVTM and CDR2 is ANQGSEA in the germline V gene. The CDR3 DNA is TGCAGCGTTGTATCTGGCTTCCAAGAGACCCAGTACTTC. Translated, it gives CSVVSGFQETQYF.

The gene calls are TRBV25-1 and TRBJ1-4; no firm D call. The CDR3 is 16 amino acids. V was cut by 3 bases and J by 0 bases, with 11 bases left in between. The germline CDR1 and CDR2 sequences are MGHDK and SYGVNS. CDR3 DNA sequence: TGTGCCAGCAGTGAGCCCGACCTTACAACTAATGAAAAACTGTTTTTT. Its translation: CASSEPDLTTNEKLFF.

The chain employs TRBV4-1 and TRBJ2-5; 7 bases align to TRBD2. Germline V lookup: CDR1 MGHRA, CDR2 YSYEKL. This CDR3 spans 15 amino acids. After removal of 5 bases from V and 2 bases from J, the junction contained 8 bases not matched to a gene. As DNA, the CDR3 is TGCGCCAGCAGCTCCGTGGGGAGGGGACAAGAGACCCAGTACTTC. Amino acids: CASSSVGRGQETQYF.

The sample holds one count of this clone. The genes are TRBV7-2 and TRBJ1-2, with TRBD1 as a possible D gene (6 bases). The CDR3 length is 13 residues. The V end lost 4 bases, the J end lost 8 bases, and 14 bases lay between the germline ends. Per germline, CDR1 SGHTA and CDR2 FQGNSA. The CDR3 loop is CASSSDRRGGYTF. The CDR3 DNA reads TGTGCCAGCAGCTCTGACAGGAGGGGCGGCTACACCTTC.

The chain carries TRBV7-2 and TRBJ2-7, with TRBD1 as a possible D gene (5 bases). Trimming pared 6 bases from V and 1 base from J, leaving 13 bases between. CDR1 and CDR2 from the germline V gene are SGHTA and FQGNSA. The CDR3 consists of 14 residues. CDR3 amino acids: CASSLGVLSYEQYF. The CDR3 coding sequence is TGTGCCAGCAGTCTAGGGGTCCTTTCCTACGAGCAGTACTTC.

The chain recombines TRBV6-5 with TRBJ2-1; no definite D call. Trimming cost V 6 bases and J 6 bases, with 9 bases left between them. This CDR3 is 12 amino acids long. CDR1 is MNHEY and CDR2 is SVGAGI in the germline V gene. The chain's CDR3 is CASSPTGNEQFF. Written as DNA, the CDR3 is TGTGCCAGCAGCCCGACGGGCAATGAGCAGTTCTTC.

The gene calls are TRBV15 and TRBJ1-6; no firm D call. Looked up from germline, CDR1 is LNHNV and CDR2 is YYDKDF (reference sequence). Trimming pared 0 bases from V and 7 bases from J, leaving 7 bases between. This CDR3 comprises 14 residues. CDR3 nucleotide sequence: TGTGCCACCAGCAGAGATGGTAGGAATTCACCCCTCCACTTT. Residues: CATSRDGRNSPLHF.

The rearrangement uses TRBV19 and TRBJ2-1; D is possibly TRBD2 (5 bases). The length of the CDR3 is 15 residues. The germline V and J ends were trimmed by 3 bases and 3 bases, with 12 bases remaining between them. Per germline, CDR1 LNHDA and CDR2 SQIVND (reference sequence). The DNA of the CDR3 is TGTGCCAGTAGTATCGGGGTAGCTTACTACAATGAGCAGTTCTTC. Translating gives CASSIGVAYYNEQFF.

The V call is TRBV2, the J call TRBJ1-5; 7 nucleotides agree with TRBD1. Trimming cost V 4 bases and J 4 bases; bases outside gene matches: 7. Germline V gene data show CDR1 as SNHLY and CDR2 as FYNNEI. The CDR3 extends over 15 amino acids. CDR3 residues: CASSGDRASNQPQHF. CDR3 coding DNA: TGTGCCAGCAGTGGAGACAGGGCTTCAAATCAGCCCCAGCATTTT.

This sequence joins TRBV5-1 and TRBJ1-2; D is unresolved. The CDR3 is made up of 18 amino acids. Germline V gene data show CDR1 as SGHRS and CDR2 as YFSETQ. V gave up 2 bases and J gave up 1 base, with 21 bases separating them. CDR3 region: CASSFSVGSNLYNYGYTF. The CDR3 DNA follows: TGCGCCAGCAGCTTTTCTGTCGGAAGTAACCTTTATAACTATGGCTACACCTTC.

The chain joins TRBV19 to TRBJ1-3, with a possible D match to TRBD1 (6 bases). The ends were cut back, 1 base at V and 8 bases at J, with 15 bases in the middle. The CDR3 runs to 15 residues. Germline-derived CDR1 and CDR2 are LNHDA and SQIVND (reference sequence). The CDR3 DNA is TGTGCCAGTAGTATAGGGGACACCGCCGGTGACACCATATATTTT. This translates into CASSIGDTAGDTIYF.

This chain uses TRBV28 with TRBJ1-2; 7 bases map to TRBD1. Looked up from germline, CDR1 is MDHEN and CDR2 is SYDVKM. CDR3 length equals 15 residues. V was pared by 6 bases and J by 7 bases, with 14 bases of the junction left unmatched. CDR3 coding DNA: TGTGCCAGCAGCCGGCCCTTACAGGGGTATCTTGGCTACACCTTC. Translation gives CASSRPLQGYLGYTF.